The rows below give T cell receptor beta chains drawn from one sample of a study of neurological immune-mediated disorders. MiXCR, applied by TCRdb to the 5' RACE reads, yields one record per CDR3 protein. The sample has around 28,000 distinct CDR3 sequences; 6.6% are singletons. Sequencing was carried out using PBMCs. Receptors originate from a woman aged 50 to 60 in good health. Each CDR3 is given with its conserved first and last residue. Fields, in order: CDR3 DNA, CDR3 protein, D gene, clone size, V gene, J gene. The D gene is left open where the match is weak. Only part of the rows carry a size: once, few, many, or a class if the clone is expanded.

TGCAGTGTTCGGAGGCTTAATGAGCAGTTCTTC	CSVRRLNEQFF	NA	medium-sized	TRBV20-1	TRBJ2-1
TGCAGTGCTAGACGGGGGGGTGCTACCTTCACTGAAGCTTTCTTT	CSARRGGATFTEAFF	NA	many	TRBV20-1	TRBJ1-1
TGCAGTGCTAGAGATCTTGAGGGGGCGTGGGGGACTCAGTCACCCCTCCACTTT	CSARDLEGAWGTQSPLHF	TRBD1	NA	TRBV20-1	TRBJ1-6
TGTGCCAGCTCACTCGCAGGGGGCCCCAATCAGCCCCAGCATTTT	CASSLAGGPNQPQHF	TRBD1	many	TRBV18	TRBJ1-5
TGCGCCAGCAGCTTGTCTGGGGGCGGACCTGATAATTCACCCCTCCACTTT	CASSLSGGGPDNSPLHF	NA	many	TRBV5-1	TRBJ1-6
TGCGCCAGCAGGCAATCCCTGTTGGATAGTGAGCAGTTCTTC	CASRQSLLDSEQFF	NA	many	TRBV5-1	TRBJ2-1
TGTGCCAGCTGGGGGTTCCGGGAGGAAAGCTCCTACAATGAGCAGTTCTTC	CASWGFREESSYNEQFF	TRBD2	many	TRBV2	TRBJ2-1
TGCAGTGCTAGTAAGGCAGGCTCCAATCAGCCCCAGCATTTT	CSASKAGSNQPQHF	NA	many	TRBV20-1	TRBJ1-5
TGCGCCAGCAGCTTGGCCGGAGCTCAGGGGAGGGAGCAGTACTTC	CASSLAGAQGREQYF	NA	many	TRBV5-1	TRBJ2-7
TGCGCCAGCAGCGCCACAGGGGCTCGGACAGATACGCAGTATTTT	CASSATGARTDTQYF	TRBD1	many	TRBV5-1	TRBJ2-3
TGTGCCAGCAGTCGACAGGGGCGGAACACTGAAGCTTTCTTT	CASSRQGRNTEAFF	TRBD1	many	TRBV7-3	TRBJ1-1
TGTGCCACCAGTGACACCCACGAGGCGTCCAAAAACATTCAGTACTTC	CATSDTHEASKNIQYF	NA	many	TRBV24-1	TRBJ2-4
TGTGCCAGCAGTCCCCAGGACAGCGGTTGGTTCTTC	CASSPQDSGWFF	NA	many	TRBV27	TRBJ2-1
TGTGCCAGCAGCAATTATGGTGGGGACAACTACGAGCAGTACTTC	CASSNYGGDNYEQYF	NA	many	TRBV3-1	TRBJ2-7
TGCAGTGCTAGAGAACGGGGGGATGGCTACACCTTC	CSARERGDGYTF	NA	many	TRBV20-1	TRBJ1-2
TGTGCCAGCAGCCATTTATTTGCGAACACCGGGGAGCTGTTTTTT	CASSHLFANTGELFF	NA	NA	TRBV3-1	TRBJ2-2
TGTGCCAGCAGCATCACAGGGGGATCTTCACCCCTCCACTTT	CASSITGGSSPLHF	TRBD1	many	TRBV5-8	TRBJ1-6
TGTGCCAGCAGTTTCTATACAGGGGAGTCCTACGAGCAGTACTTC	CASSFYTGESYEQYF	TRBD1	many	TRBV27	TRBJ2-7
TGCAGCGTTTTTTCTAGCGGGAGCTCGAATGAGCAGTTCTTC	CSVFSSGSSNEQFF	TRBD2	many	TRBV29-1	TRBJ2-1
TGTGCCAGCAGTTTATCCTCGACAGGGGTTTATGGCTACACCTTC	CASSLSSTGVYGYTF	TRBD1	many	TRBV12-3/TRBV12-4	TRBJ1-2
TGTGCCAGCTCACCCCTAGCGGGGGGAGAGACCGGGGAGCTGTTTTTT	CASSPLAGGETGELFF	TRBD2	many	TRBV18	TRBJ2-2